The sequence of this T cell receptor (beta chain) was determined in a study of blood T cell repertoires in COVID-19. The wider study: There were acute and convalescent COVID-19 samples, and they came from the United States, Italy and Spain.

Clones were sequenced by immunoSEQ multiplex PCR, and TCRdb holds only the in-frame ones, with some missing. In the table there are a few hundred thousand clones, less than 90% of which are singletons. This clone was observed a single time. Researchers sorted participants into cohorts using their self-reported clinical history. The sequence was obtained from a woman aged 55-69 years who had recovered from COVID-19. Sequencing was performed on PBMCs or T cells enriched from blood (not recorded which).

The CDR3 sequence is CASSIAGAGGYTF. DNA for the CDR3: TGTGCCAGTAGTATCGCGGGGGCTGGGGGCTACACCTTC. The chain is built from TRBV19 and TRBJ1-2, with TRBD1 as a possible D gene (6 bases). Germline loops: CDR1 LNHDA, CDR2 SQIVND (reference sequence). V lost 3 bases, J lost 8 bases, and 13 bases lay in between. The CDR3 extends over 13 amino acids.